This T cell receptor beta chain emerged from a study of response to subunit inactivated influenza vaccine. Deletions cut 1 base from V and 5 bases from J, with 17 bases between. Germline V gives CDR1 SEHNR, CDR2 FQNEAQ (reference sequence). CDR3 size: 16 residues. TCRdb processed the RT-PCR reads anew with MiXCR; each CDR3 protein has one entry. The repertoire holds 550,000 to 600,000 distinct CDR3 sequences, with about 10% as singletons. The chain has TRBV7-9 and TRBJ1-2, with D hard to call. Specimen: PBMCs from blood, collected on the day of vaccination. The TCR originated in a man aged 45-65 years who received an inactivated influenza vaccine. CDR3 sequence: CASSLDKPGIRYGYTF. The CDR3 DNA follows: TGTGCCAGCAGCTTAGATAAACCTGGGATTCGGTATGGCTACACCTTC. Filled out from reference TRBV7-9 and TRBJ1-2, the complete variable domain reads DTGVSQNPRHKITKRGQNVTFRCDPISEHNRLYWYRQTLGQGPEFLTYFQNEAQLEKSRLLSDRFSAERPKGSFSTLEIQRTEQGDSAMYLCASSLDKPGIRYGYTFGSGTRLTVV.